The rows below give T cell receptor beta chains drawn from one sample of a study of early T cells in non-severe SARS-CoV-2 infection. MiXCR was run by TCRdb on the 5' RACE reads, yielding one entry per CDR3 protein. The data show 35,000 to 45,000 distinct CDR3 sequences, 10% to 15% seen once. The sequenced sample was whole blood. The receptors here all came from an adult who was a healthcare worker with PCR-confirmed SARS-CoV-2 infection or an uninfected control (not recorded which). Both conserved end residues are part of each CDR3. The D gene is left open where the match is weak. Only some rows state a clone size, as once, few, many or a class for expanded clones.

D gene	V gene	clone size	J gene	CDR3 protein	CDR3 DNA
.	TRBV7-2	few	TRBJ2-1	CASTPRGGYNEQFF	TGTGCCAGCACCCCCAGGGGGGGTTACAATGAGCAGTTCTTC
TRBD2	TRBV18	many	TRBJ2-3	CASSPFMAGVPDTQYF	TGTGCCAGCTCACCCTTTATGGCGGGGGTCCCAGATACGCAGTATTTT
.	TRBV18	many	TRBJ2-4	CASSPITGAKNIQYF	TGTGCCAGCTCACCGATAACAGGGGCCAAAAACATTCAGTACTTC
.	TRBV6-5	many	TRBJ2-2	CASSYSPDRELFF	TGTGCCAGCAGTTACTCCCCCGACAGGGAGCTGTTTTTT
.	TRBV5-5	few	TRBJ2-7	CASSSPGTPYEQYF	TGTGCCAGCAGCTCACCGGGGACTCCCTACGAGCAGTACTTC
.	TRBV5-1	many	TRBJ2-2	CASSTSGENTGELFF	TGCGCCAGCAGCACCTCAGGAGAGAACACCGGGGAGCTGTTTTTT
TRBD1	TRBV7-9	.	TRBJ1-2	CASWDRGFPGYTF	TGTGCCAGCTGGGACAGGGGCTTCCCTGGCTACACCTTC
.	TRBV28	few	TRBJ2-7	CASSHSGPRDEQYF	TGTGCCAGCAGCCATTCGGGACCGAGGGACGAGCAGTACTTC
TRBD1	TRBV18	.	TRBJ1-3	CASSPGTGAGNTIYF	TGTGCCAGCTCCCCCGGGACAGGGGCTGGAAACACCATATATTTT
.	TRBV7-9	.	TRBJ2-1	CASSLDGDEQFF	TGTGCCAGCAGCTTAGACGGGGATGAGCAGTTCTTC
TRBD1	TRBV9	.	TRBJ2-7	CASSVGLTWDRGPVEQYF	TGTGCCAGCAGCGTAGGCCTGACCTGGGACAGGGGCCCAGTGGAGCAGTACTTC
.	TRBV28	few	TRBJ2-6	CASSPQYRRFSGANVLTF	TGTGCCAGCAGTCCCCAATATCGGCGTTTCTCTGGGGCCAACGTCCTGACTTTC
TRBD2	TRBV4-3	many	TRBJ2-3	CASSQQVAGVTDTQYF	TGCGCCAGCAGCCAACAGGTAGCGGGAGTCACAGATACGCAGTATTTT
.	TRBV5-4	many	TRBJ2-1	CASSLGGPSSYNEQFF	TGTGCCAGCAGCTTAGGCGGCCCGAGCTCCTACAATGAGCAGTTCTTC
TRBD2	TRBV7-2	many	TRBJ2-7	CASSGGTSGIWYF	TGTGCCAGCAGCGGAGGGACTAGCGGGATCTGGTACTTC
.	TRBV4-3	.	TRBJ2-7	CASSQEGPPQIYEQYF	TGCGCCAGCAGCCAAGAGGGCCCCCCGCAGATCTACGAGCAGTACTTC
TRBD2	TRBV7-2	few	TRBJ2-7	CASSAPGTSASYEQYF	TGTGCCAGCAGCGCACCTGGGACTAGCGCTTCCTACGAGCAGTACTTC
TRBD1	TRBV12-3/TRBV12-4	.	TRBJ1-1	CASTLVMGQGLTEAFF	TGTGCCAGCACCCTGGTTATGGGACAGGGATTAACTGAAGCTTTCTTT
.	TRBV6-2/TRBV6-3	many	TRBJ2-7	CASSRSYEQYF	TGTGCCAGCAGCCGCTCCTACGAGCAGTACTTC
.	TRBV6-2/TRBV6-3	.	TRBJ1-2	CASKEGRYGYTF	TGTGCCAGCAAAGAGGGGAGGTATGGCTACACCTTC
.	TRBV20-1	few	TRBJ2-5	CSARWVQETQYF	TGCAGTGCTAGATGGGTGCAAGAGACCCAGTACTTC
.	TRBV6-5	.	TRBJ1-2	CASGDPNYGYTF	TGTGCCAGCGGGGACCCTAACTATGGCTACACCTTC